This TCR beta chain is drawn from a study of T cell repertoires in cytomegalovirus infection. Findings of the study overall: Carriers of CMV plus the relevant HLA were identified by cumulative public TCR beta family frequency. It was HLA-C-restricted CMV-specific TCR beta clonotypes that dominated the response ex vivo.

TCRdb called the reads again in MiXCR, with one record for every CDR3 protein. The sample lists 150,000 to 200,000 distinct CDR3 sequences; roughly 28% were seen once. This clonotype was seen only a few times. Its antigen remains unknown. Trimming took 3 bases from V and 5 from J; bases not matched to a gene: 6. This CDR3 is built from 15 residues. The source material was PBMCs. The V gene is TRBV12-3 or TRBV12-4, the J gene TRBJ1-5; TRBD1 agrees at 8 bases. The clonotype originates from a human donor in good health (CMV status not recorded). Some clones in this sample may be carry-over from other donors' samples. The CDR3, as DNA: TGTGCCAGCAGTTTCGCGGACAGGGTCGATCAGCCCCAGCATTTT. This codes for CASSFADRVDQPQHF.